This is a list of T cell receptor beta chains from one sample in a study of blood T cell repertoires in COVID-19. Clones were sequenced by immunoSEQ multiplex PCR, and TCRdb holds only the in-frame ones, with some missing. The data contain around 300,000 clones, 80% to 90% of them singletons. Input material: PBMCs or T cells enriched from blood (not recorded which). These receptors came from a woman in her 30s who had recovered from COVID-19. The CDR3 runs from the conserved cysteine through the conserved F or W. Fields, in order: D gene, J gene, clone size, V gene, CDR3 protein, CDR3 DNA. A D gene is named only where the DNA matches it firmly. Clone size appears in some rows only: once, few, many, or a class for an expanded clone.

.,TRBJ1-1,.,TRBV9,CASSVRHREWTEAFF,TGTGCCAGCAGCGTCCGACACAGGGAGTGGACTGAAGCTTTCTTT
TRBD1,TRBJ2-1,.,TRBV2,CASSHSRTGGYNEQFF,TGTGCCAGCAGCCACAGCCGGACAGGGGGTTACAATGAGCAGTTCTTC
.,TRBJ1-1,.,TRBV2,CASRGSLNPEAFF,TGTGCCAGCAGAGGGAGTCTGAACCCTGAAGCTTTCTTT
.,TRBJ1-5,.,TRBV6-5,CAIHSGAYSNQPQHF,TGTGCCATACACAGTGGGGCTTATAGCAATCAGCCCCAGCATTTT
TRBD2,TRBJ2-1,few,TRBV28,CASSPWTSGGTYNEQFF,TGTGCCAGCAGTCCCTGGACTAGCGGGGGGACTTACAATGAGCAGTTCTTC
.,TRBJ1-5,.,TRBV24-1,CATSDGGTAYSNQPQHF,TGTGCCACCAGTGACGGCGGGACGGCTTATAGCAATCAGCCCCAGCATTTT
.,TRBJ1-2,.,TRBV7-9,CASSLFSGGGYGYTF,TGTGCCAGCAGCTTATTCTCCGGGGGGGGCTATGGCTACACCTTC
TRBD2,TRBJ2-7,.,TRBV9,CASSPGTSVFYEQYF,TGTGCCAGCTCACCCGGGACTAGCGTTTTCTACGAGCAGTACTTC
TRBD1,TRBJ2-1,.,TRBV18,CASSPRIGTGLRYNEQFF,TGTGCCAGCTCACCACGGATCGGGACAGGGCTTCGGTACAATGAGCAGTTCTTC
TRBD1,TRBJ1-2,.,TRBV20-1,CSASVTGAVGYTF,TGCAGTGCTAGTGTCACAGGGGCGGTGGGCTACACCTTC
.,TRBJ1-4,.,TRBV7-8,CASSIREGANEKLFF,TGTGCCAGCAGCATAAGGGAGGGGGCTAATGAAAAACTGTTTTTT
.,TRBJ1-3,.,TRBV30,CAQYGGATGNTIYF,TGTGCCCAATACGGAGGGGCTACTGGAAACACCATATATTTT
.,TRBJ1-1,once,TRBV6-5,CATGPGYTEAFF,TGTGCCACCGGCCCGGGGTACACTGAAGCTTTCTTT
.,TRBJ1-5,.,TRBV18,CASSARSGQPQHF,TGTGCCAGCTCAGCTAGGTCTGGTCAGCCCCAGCATTTT
TRBD2,TRBJ2-7,.,TRBV9,CASSVVASGASYEQYF,TGTGCCAGCAGCGTAGTCGCTAGCGGGGCATCCTACGAGCAGTACTTC
.,TRBJ2-4,.,TRBV7-8,CASSLARQGSQYF,TGTGCCAGCAGCTTAGCGCGGCAGGGAAGTCAGTACTTC
.,TRBJ1-2,.,TRBV6-1,CASSEVGGGYGYTF,TGTGCCAGCAGTGAAGTGGGGGGGGGCTATGGCTACACCTTC
TRBD2,TRBJ2-3,.,TRBV3-1/TRBV3-2,CASSHGGGTDTQYF,TGTGCCAGCAGCCACGGCGGGGGGACAGATACGCAGTATTTT
.,TRBJ2-2,.,TRBV7-8,CASSYMNTGELFF,TGTGCCAGCAGCTACATGAACACCGGGGAGCTGTTTTTT
.,TRBJ1-2,.,TRBV5-6,CASSWGGQPGLYGYTF,TGTGCCAGCAGCTGGGGCGGACAACCCGGCCTCTATGGCTACACCTTC
TRBD2,TRBJ2-2,.,TRBV7-2,CASSFSSGIGGELFF,TGTGCCAGCAGCTTCTCCAGCGGGATCGGCGGGGAGCTGTTTTTT
TRBD2,TRBJ2-1,.,TRBV7-9,CASSWTGGHNEQFF,TGTGCCAGCAGCTGGACGGGGGGGCACAATGAGCAGTTCTTC
.,TRBJ1-1,.,TRBV28,CASRDRLNTEAFF,TGTGCCAGCAGGGACAGATTGAACACTGAAGCTTTCTTT
.,TRBJ1-6,.,TRBV10-1,CASTVVKSPLHF,TGCGCCAGCACGGTGGTTAAATCACCCCTCCACTTT
.,TRBJ2-1,.,TRBV25-1,CASQQQNNEQFF,TGTGCCAGCCAACAGCAGAACAATGAGCAGTTCTTC
.,TRBJ1-2,.,TRBV5-6,CASSLPAPEGYTF,TGTGCCAGCAGCTTGCCGGCCCCGGAGGGCTACACCTTC
TRBD1,TRBJ1-2,.,TRBV2,CASSAGTGYDYTF,TGTGCCAGCAGTGCTGGGACAGGGTATGACTACACCTTC
TRBD1,TRBJ2-6,.,TRBV4-1,CASSQGQGYGGANVLTF,TGCGCCAGCAGCCAAGGACAGGGGTATGGAGGGGCCAACGTCCTGACTTTC
.,TRBJ2-3,.,TRBV7-9,CASSLAGGLFTDTQYF,TGTGCCAGCAGCTTAGCGGGGGGGCTTTTCACAGATACGCAGTATTTT
.,TRBJ2-3,.,TRBV24-1,CATSDLEVDTQYF,TGTGCCACCAGTGATTTGGAGGTTGATACGCAGTATTTT
.,TRBJ1-1,.,TRBV11-2,CASSLERWGVTNTEAFF,TGTGCCAGCAGCTTAGAACGGTGGGGGGTGACAAACACTGAAGCTTTCTTT
.,TRBJ1-2,.,TRBV4-1,CASSPPSRGYGYTF,TGCGCCAGCAGCCCCCCGTCCAGGGGCTATGGCTACACCTTC
TRBD2,TRBJ2-5,.,TRBV5-4,CASSLSLAGVETQYF,TGTGCCAGCAGCTTGTCCCTAGCGGGGGTCGAGACCCAGTACTTC
.,TRBJ1-2,few,TRBV11-3,CASSLDTAGRDGYTF,TGTGCCAGCAGCCTTGATACAGCAGGGAGGGATGGCTACACCTTC
.,TRBJ2-2,.,TRBV27,CASHEWSNTGELFF,TGTGCCAGCCACGAGTGGTCGAACACCGGGGAGCTGTTTTTT
.,TRBJ1-1,.,TRBV19,CASRGNRDRGTEAFF,TGTGCCAGTAGGGGGAACAGGGATAGAGGAACTGAAGCTTTCTTT
.,TRBJ1-6,.,TRBV30,CAWMGREGSPLHF,TGTGCCTGGATGGGCAGGGAAGGTTCACCCCTCCACTTT
TRBD1,TRBJ1-1,few,TRBV7-9,CASIIEGANTEAFF,TGTGCCAGCATCATAGAGGGGGCGAACACTGAAGCTTTCTTT
.,TRBJ1-5,.,TRBV2,CASSRQGLNQPQHF,TGTGCCAGCAGCAGGCAGGGGCTCAATCAGCCCCAGCATTTT
.,TRBJ2-5,.,TRBV28,CASSQGGEETQYF,TGTGCCAGTTCTCAGGGGGGAGAAGAGACCCAGTACTTC
.,TRBJ2-1,few,TRBV2,CASSEAVGGEQFF,TGTGCCAGCAGTGAAGCGGTCGGTGGTGAGCAGTTCTTC
.,TRBJ1-2,.,TRBV19,CASRVQGRDGYTF,TGTGCCAGTAGGGTCCAAGGCCGGGATGGCTACACCTTC
.,TRBJ2-7,few,TRBV19,CASGGTDSYEQYF,TGTGCCAGTGGGGGGACGGACTCCTACGAGCAGTACTTC
TRBD2,TRBJ2-3,.,TRBV3-1/TRBV3-2,CASSKTSGGSSTDTQYF,TGTGCCAGCAGCAAGACTAGCGGGGGTTCTAGCACAGATACGCAGTATTTT
.,TRBJ2-2,.,TRBV6-4,CASSDEAANTGELFF,TGTGCCAGCAGTGACGAGGCAGCCAACACCGGGGAGCTGTTTTTT
.,TRBJ1-1,.,TRBV19,CASSTQGGTEAFF,TGTGCCAGTAGTACCCAGGGAGGGACTGAAGCTTTCTTT
.,TRBJ2-2,few,TRBV5-4,CASSFSGNGELFF,TGTGCCAGCAGCTTTTCAGGGAACGGGGAGCTGTTTTTT
.,TRBJ2-7,.,TRBV7-2,CASSLDRAYEQYF,TGTGCCAGCAGCTTAGACCGGGCCTACGAGCAGTACTTC
TRBD1,TRBJ2-1,once,TRBV6-5,CASSDPGQGANEQFF,TGTGCCAGCAGCGATCCGGGACAGGGGGCGAATGAGCAGTTCTTC
.,TRBJ1-2,.,TRBV7-8,CASSQGQSGPAPYGYTF,TGTGCCAGCAGCCAGGGGCAGTCTGGACCAGCTCCCTATGGCTACACCTTC
.,TRBJ1-2,.,TRBV4-2,CASSQVRDSIYGYTF,TGTGCCAGCAGCCAAGTTAGGGACTCCATCTATGGCTACACCTTC